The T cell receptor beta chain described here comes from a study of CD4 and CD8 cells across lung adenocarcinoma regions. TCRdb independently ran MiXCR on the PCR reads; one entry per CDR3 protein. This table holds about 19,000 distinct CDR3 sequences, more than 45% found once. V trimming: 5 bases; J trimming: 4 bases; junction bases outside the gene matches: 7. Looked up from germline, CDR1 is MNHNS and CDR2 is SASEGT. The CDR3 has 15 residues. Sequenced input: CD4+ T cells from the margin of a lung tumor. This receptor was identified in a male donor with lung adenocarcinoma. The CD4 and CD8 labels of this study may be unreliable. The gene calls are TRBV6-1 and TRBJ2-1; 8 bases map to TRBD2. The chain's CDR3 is CASSTGTSGYNEQFF. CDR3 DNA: TGTGCCAGCAGTACCGGAACTAGCGGTTACAATGAGCAGTTCTTC.